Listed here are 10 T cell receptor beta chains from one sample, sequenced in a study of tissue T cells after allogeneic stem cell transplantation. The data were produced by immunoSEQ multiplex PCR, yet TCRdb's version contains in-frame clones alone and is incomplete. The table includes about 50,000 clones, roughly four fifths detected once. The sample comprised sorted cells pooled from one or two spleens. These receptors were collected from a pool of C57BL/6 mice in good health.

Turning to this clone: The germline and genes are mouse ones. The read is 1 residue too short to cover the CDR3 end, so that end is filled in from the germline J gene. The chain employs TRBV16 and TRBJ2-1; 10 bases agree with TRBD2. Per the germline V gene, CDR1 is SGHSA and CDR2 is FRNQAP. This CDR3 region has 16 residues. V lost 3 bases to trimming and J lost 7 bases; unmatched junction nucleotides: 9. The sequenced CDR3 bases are TGTGCAAGCAGCTTCTCCTACTGGGGGGGGGAGGCTGAGCAGTTC. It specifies CASSFSYWGGEAEQF. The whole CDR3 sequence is CASSFSYWGGEAEQFF.

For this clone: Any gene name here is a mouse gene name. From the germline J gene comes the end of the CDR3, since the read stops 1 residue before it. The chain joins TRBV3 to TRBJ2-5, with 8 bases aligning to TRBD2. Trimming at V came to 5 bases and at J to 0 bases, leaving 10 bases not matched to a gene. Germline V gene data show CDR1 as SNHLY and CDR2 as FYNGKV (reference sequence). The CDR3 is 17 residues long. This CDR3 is CASSQAAGGPNQDTQYF. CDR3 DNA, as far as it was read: TGTGCCAGCAGCCAGGCGGCTGGGGGGCCTAACCAAGACACCCAGTAC.

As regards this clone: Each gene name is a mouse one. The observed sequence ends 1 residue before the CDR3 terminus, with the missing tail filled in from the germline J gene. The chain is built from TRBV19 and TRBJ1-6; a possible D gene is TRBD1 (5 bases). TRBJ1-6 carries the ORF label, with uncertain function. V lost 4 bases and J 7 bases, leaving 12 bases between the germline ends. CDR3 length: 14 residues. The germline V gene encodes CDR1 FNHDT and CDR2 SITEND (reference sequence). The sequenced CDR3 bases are TGTGCCAGCAGTGCAGCGGCAGGGAATTCGCCCCTCTAC. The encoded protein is CASSAAAGNSPLY. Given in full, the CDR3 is CASSAAAGNSPLYF.

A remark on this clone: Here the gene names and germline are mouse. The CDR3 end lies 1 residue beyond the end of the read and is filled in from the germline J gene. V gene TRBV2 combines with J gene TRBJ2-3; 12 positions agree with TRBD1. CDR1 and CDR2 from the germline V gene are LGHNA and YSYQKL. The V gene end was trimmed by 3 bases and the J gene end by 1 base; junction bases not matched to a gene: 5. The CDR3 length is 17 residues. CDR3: CASSHGTGGLGAETLYF. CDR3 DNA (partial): TGTGCCAGCAGCCACGGGACAGGGGGCCTTGGTGCAGAAACGCTGTAT.

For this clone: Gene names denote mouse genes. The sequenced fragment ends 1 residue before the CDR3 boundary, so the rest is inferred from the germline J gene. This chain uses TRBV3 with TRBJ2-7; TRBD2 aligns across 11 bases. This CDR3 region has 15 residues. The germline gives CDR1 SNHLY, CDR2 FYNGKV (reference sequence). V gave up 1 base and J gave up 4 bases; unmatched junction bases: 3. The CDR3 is CASSLGTGGFYEQYF. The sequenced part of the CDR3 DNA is TGTGCCAGCAGCTTAGGGACTGGGGGGTTTTATGAACAGTAC.

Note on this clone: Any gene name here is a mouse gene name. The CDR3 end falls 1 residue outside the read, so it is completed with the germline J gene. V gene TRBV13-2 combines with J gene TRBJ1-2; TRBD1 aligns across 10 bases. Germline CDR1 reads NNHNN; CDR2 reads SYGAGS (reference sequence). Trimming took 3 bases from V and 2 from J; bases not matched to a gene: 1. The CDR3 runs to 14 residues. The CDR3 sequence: CASGVGQGNSDYTF. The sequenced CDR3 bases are TGTGCCAGCGGTGTGGGACAGGGGAACTCCGACTACACC.

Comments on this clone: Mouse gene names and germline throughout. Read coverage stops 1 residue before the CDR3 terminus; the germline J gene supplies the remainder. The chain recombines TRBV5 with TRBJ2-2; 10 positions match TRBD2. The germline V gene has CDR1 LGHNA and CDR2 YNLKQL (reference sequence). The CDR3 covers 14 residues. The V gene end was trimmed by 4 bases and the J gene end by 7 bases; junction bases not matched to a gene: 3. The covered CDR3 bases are TGTGCCAGCAGCCCCTGGGGGGGCGACGGGCAGCTCTAC. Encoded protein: CASSPWGGDGQLY. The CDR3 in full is CASSPWGGDGQLYF.

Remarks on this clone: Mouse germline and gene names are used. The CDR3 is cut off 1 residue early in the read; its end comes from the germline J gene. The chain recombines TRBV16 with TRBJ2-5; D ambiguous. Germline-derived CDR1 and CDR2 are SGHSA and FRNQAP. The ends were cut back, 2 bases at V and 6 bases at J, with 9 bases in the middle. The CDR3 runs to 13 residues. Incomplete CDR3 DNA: TGTGCAAGCAGCTTATTTAGGGTCGACACCCAGTAC. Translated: CASSLFRVDTQY. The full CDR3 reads CASSLFRVDTQYF.

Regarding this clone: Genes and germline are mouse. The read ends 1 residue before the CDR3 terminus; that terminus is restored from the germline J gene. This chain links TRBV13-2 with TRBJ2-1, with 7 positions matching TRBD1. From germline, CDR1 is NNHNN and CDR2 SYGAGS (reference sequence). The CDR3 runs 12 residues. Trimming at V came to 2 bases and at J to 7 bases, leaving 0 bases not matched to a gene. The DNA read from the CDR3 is TGTGCCAGCGGTGAACAGGGGGCTGAGCAGTTC. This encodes CASGEQGAEQF. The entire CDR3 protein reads CASGEQGAEQFF.

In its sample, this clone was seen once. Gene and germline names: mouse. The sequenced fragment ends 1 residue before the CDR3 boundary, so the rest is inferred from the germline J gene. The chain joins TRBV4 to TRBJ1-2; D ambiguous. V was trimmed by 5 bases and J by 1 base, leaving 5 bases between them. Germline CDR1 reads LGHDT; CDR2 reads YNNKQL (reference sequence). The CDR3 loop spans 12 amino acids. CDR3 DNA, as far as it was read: TGTGCCAGCAGCCACATAAACTCCGACTACACC. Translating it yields CASSHINSDYT. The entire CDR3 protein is CASSHINSDYTF.